These T cell receptor beta chains were read from a single sample in a study of blood T cell repertoires in COVID-19. Here immunoSEQ multiplex PCR was the method, and the copy in TCRdb shows in-frame clones only, minus some. The sample has about 480,000 clones, about 91% seen once. The sequencing sample was made of peripheral blood. The receptors were sampled from a man younger than 35 with COVID-19, enrolled during active disease. CDR3s include the opening cysteine and the closing phenylalanine or tryptophan. Fields, in order: V gene, D gene, J gene, clone size, CDR3 protein, CDR3 DNA. A D gene is named only where the DNA matches it firmly. The listing skips clone size in some rows; elsewhere it reads once, few, many or a size class.

v_gene: TRBV3-1/TRBV3-2; d_gene: -; j_gene: TRBJ1-1; abundance: -; CDR3aa: CASSQGPGQAMNTEAFF; CDR3nt: TGTGCCAGCAGCCAAGGCCCTGGCCAGGCGATGAACACTGAAGCTTTCTTT
v_gene: TRBV6-6; d_gene: TRBD1; j_gene: TRBJ1-4; abundance: -; CDR3aa: CASRDRNNEKLFF; CDR3nt: TGTGCCAGCAGGGACAGGAATAATGAAAAACTGTTTTTT
v_gene: TRBV5-4; d_gene: TRBD2; j_gene: TRBJ2-5; abundance: -; CDR3aa: CASSSRDYSGGPKETQYF; CDR3nt: TGTGCCAGCAGCTCCCGTGACTATAGCGGGGGACCCAAAGAGACCCAGTACTTC
v_gene: TRBV30; d_gene: TRBD2; j_gene: TRBJ2-1; abundance: -; CDR3aa: CAWSRGRALDEQFF; CDR3nt: TGTGCCTGGAGTCGCGGGAGGGCCTTGGATGAGCAGTTCTTC
v_gene: TRBV10-3; d_gene: TRBD2; j_gene: TRBJ2-1; abundance: -; CDR3aa: CAISELAGGTYNEQFF; CDR3nt: TGTGCCATCAGTGAGCTAGCGGGGGGAACCTACAATGAGCAGTTCTTC
v_gene: TRBV15; d_gene: TRBD1; j_gene: TRBJ1-4; abundance: -; CDR3aa: CATSLQQGADEKLFF; CDR3nt: TGTGCCACCAGCCTTCAACAGGGGGCCGACGAAAAACTGTTTTTT
v_gene: TRBV11-2; d_gene: -; j_gene: TRBJ2-2; abundance: -; CDR3aa: CASSSPLGDPTGELFF; CDR3nt: TGTGCCAGCAGCTCCCCTTTGGGCGACCCCACCGGGGAGCTGTTTTTT
v_gene: TRBV6-5; d_gene: -; j_gene: TRBJ2-3; abundance: -; CDR3aa: CASSYARVDTQYF; CDR3nt: TGTGCCAGCAGTTACGCACGAGTGGATACGCAGTATTTT
v_gene: TRBV11-3; d_gene: TRBD1; j_gene: TRBJ2-3; abundance: -; CDR3aa: CASSGQGYTQYF; CDR3nt: TGTGCCAGCAGCGGACAGGGCTATACGCAGTATTTT
v_gene: TRBV7-2; d_gene: -; j_gene: TRBJ2-1; abundance: -; CDR3aa: CASSHLTYNEQFF; CDR3nt: TGTGCCAGCAGCCACCTAACTTACAATGAGCAGTTCTTC
v_gene: TRBV18; d_gene: TRBD1; j_gene: TRBJ1-1; abundance: -; CDR3aa: CASSPRQGRTEAFF; CDR3nt: TGTGCCAGCTCACCGCGACAGGGGCGCACTGAAGCTTTCTTT
v_gene: TRBV25-1; d_gene: -; j_gene: TRBJ2-7; abundance: -; CDR3aa: CASSPDGQLIYEQYF; CDR3nt: TGTGCCAGCAGTCCCGACGGACAGTTGATCTACGAGCAGTACTTC
v_gene: TRBV7-9; d_gene: -; j_gene: TRBJ1-5; abundance: few; CDR3aa: CASSEFLNQPQHF; CDR3nt: TGTGCCAGCAGTGAGTTCCTCAATCAGCCCCAGCATTTT
v_gene: TRBV5-5; d_gene: TRBD1; j_gene: TRBJ1-4; abundance: -; CDR3aa: CASSLAPTQGPGEKLFF; CDR3nt: TGTGCCAGCAGCTTGGCCCCGACACAGGGGCCGGGTGAAAAACTGTTTTTT
v_gene: TRBV5-8; d_gene: -; j_gene: TRBJ2-6; abundance: few; CDR3aa: CASSLVVRVTGANVLTF; CDR3nt: TGTGCCAGCAGCTTGGTAGTCAGGGTAACTGGGGCCAACGTCCTGACTTTC
v_gene: TRBV5-1; d_gene: -; j_gene: TRBJ1-2; abundance: -; CDR3aa: CASSYGDPNYGYTF; CDR3nt: TGCGCCAGCAGCTACGGGGATCCCAACTATGGCTACACCTTC
v_gene: TRBV6-5; d_gene: -; j_gene: TRBJ2-2; abundance: -; CDR3aa: CASRLGPGELFF; CDR3nt: TGTGCCAGCAGACTAGGACCCGGGGAGCTGTTTTTT
v_gene: TRBV19; d_gene: TRBD2; j_gene: TRBJ2-7; abundance: -; CDR3aa: CASSMGTSYEQYF; CDR3nt: TGTGCCAGTAGTATGGGGACTAGCTACGAGCAGTACTTC
v_gene: TRBV11-2; d_gene: TRBD1; j_gene: TRBJ1-2; abundance: -; CDR3aa: CASSPRQGAHYGYTF; CDR3nt: TGTGCCAGCAGCCCGAGACAGGGGGCACACTATGGCTACACCTTC
v_gene: TRBV19; d_gene: -; j_gene: TRBJ1-3; abundance: -; CDR3aa: CASSLSRGTGSGNTIYF; CDR3nt: TGTGCCAGTAGTCTCTCCCGCGGGACCGGCTCTGGAAACACCATATATTTT
v_gene: TRBV5-5; d_gene: TRBD1; j_gene: TRBJ2-7; abundance: once; CDR3aa: CASSLGQGGHEQYF; CDR3nt: TGTGCCAGCAGCTTGGGACAGGGCGGTCACGAGCAGTACTTC
v_gene: TRBV6-6; d_gene: -; j_gene: TRBJ1-3; abundance: once; CDR3aa: CASSYTATGESTIYF; CDR3nt: TGTGCCAGCAGTTACACAGCCACGGGAGAGAGCACCATATATTTT
v_gene: TRBV18; d_gene: TRBD2; j_gene: TRBJ2-2; abundance: -; CDR3aa: CASSPGTSGSTGELFF; CDR3nt: TGTGCCAGCTCACCAGGGACTAGCGGGAGCACGGGGGAGCTGTTTTTT
v_gene: TRBV11-2; d_gene: TRBD2; j_gene: TRBJ2-2; abundance: -; CDR3aa: CASSVSGGPGELFF; CDR3nt: TGTGCCAGCAGCGTTAGCGGGGGGCCCGGGGAGCTGTTTTTT
v_gene: TRBV5-4; d_gene: -; j_gene: TRBJ2-5; abundance: -; CDR3aa: CASSLDREPETQYF; CDR3nt: TGTGCCAGCAGCTTGGACCGGGAGCCCGAGACCCAGTACTTC
v_gene: TRBV7-9; d_gene: -; j_gene: TRBJ1-1; abundance: -; CDR3aa: CASSLSGREYGTEAFF; CDR3nt: TGTGCCAGCAGCTTATCGGGCAGGGAATATGGCACTGAAGCTTTCTTT
v_gene: TRBV6-5; d_gene: TRBD1; j_gene: TRBJ2-7; abundance: -; CDR3aa: CASSQQGFGPYEQYF; CDR3nt: TGTGCCAGCAGTCAACAGGGGTTTGGCCCCTACGAGCAGTACTTC
v_gene: TRBV6-1; d_gene: -; j_gene: TRBJ1-6; abundance: -; CDR3aa: CASSEWRESPLHF; CDR3nt: TGTGCCAGCAGTGAGTGGAGGGAATCACCCCTCCACTTT
v_gene: TRBV30; d_gene: -; j_gene: TRBJ2-7; abundance: -; CDR3aa: CAWSPGTLGAIEYF; CDR3nt: TGTGCCTGGAGCCCGGGCACCCTGGGAGCAATAGAGTACTTC
v_gene: TRBV19; d_gene: -; j_gene: TRBJ2-1; abundance: -; CDR3aa: CASSIAGAYNEQFF; CDR3nt: TGTGCCAGTAGTATAGCGGGAGCGTACAATGAGCAGTTCTTC
v_gene: TRBV5-6; d_gene: -; j_gene: TRBJ2-3; abundance: -; CDR3aa: CASSLDSSYTQYF; CDR3nt: TGTGCCAGCAGCTTGGACAGCTCCTATACGCAGTATTTT
v_gene: TRBV2; d_gene: -; j_gene: TRBJ2-7; abundance: once; CDR3aa: CASTGGTGTGREQYF; CDR3nt: TGTGCCAGCACTGGAGGGACGGGGACCGGGCGGGAGCAGTACTTC
v_gene: TRBV19; d_gene: TRBD1; j_gene: TRBJ2-3; abundance: -; CDR3aa: CASSRTGGLGTDTQYF; CDR3nt: TGTGCCAGTAGTAGAACAGGGGGCTTGGGCACAGATACGCAGTATTTT
v_gene: TRBV19; d_gene: -; j_gene: TRBJ1-6; abundance: once; CDR3aa: CASSPGSYNSPLHF; CDR3nt: TGTGCCAGTAGTCCCGGCTCCTATAATTCACCCCTCCACTTT
v_gene: TRBV6-2/TRBV6-3; d_gene: TRBD2; j_gene: TRBJ2-7; abundance: -; CDR3aa: CASTPRTIAGSSYEQYF; CDR3nt: TGTGCCAGCACCCCGAGGACGATAGCGGGGTCTTCCTACGAGCAGTACTTC
v_gene: TRBV11-2; d_gene: -; j_gene: TRBJ2-2; abundance: -; CDR3aa: CASSLVLRAAGELFF; CDR3nt: TGTGCCAGCAGCTTAGTTCTCAGGGCTGCCGGGGAGCTGTTTTTT
v_gene: TRBV11-2; d_gene: TRBD1; j_gene: TRBJ2-2; abundance: -; CDR3aa: CASSIGQGVTTGELFF; CDR3nt: TGTGCCAGCAGCATAGGACAGGGAGTTACCACCGGGGAGCTGTTTTTT
v_gene: TRBV10-2; d_gene: TRBD2; j_gene: TRBJ2-1; abundance: -; CDR3aa: CASSEGAGGYNEQFF; CDR3nt: TGCGCCAGCAGTGAGGGGGCGGGAGGCTACAATGAGCAGTTCTTC
v_gene: TRBV7-4; d_gene: TRBD2; j_gene: TRBJ2-2; abundance: -; CDR3aa: CASSPGASGRAYTGELFF; CDR3nt: TGTGCCAGCAGCCCGGGGGCTAGCGGGAGGGCCTACACCGGGGAGCTGTTTTTT
v_gene: TRBV10-3; d_gene: TRBD1; j_gene: TRBJ2-5; abundance: -; CDR3aa: CATDRGGETQYF; CDR3nt: TGTGCCACCGACAGGGGCGGGGAGACCCAGTACTTC
v_gene: TRBV3-1/TRBV3-2; d_gene: -; j_gene: TRBJ2-4; abundance: -; CDR3aa: CASSQERASAFKNIQYF; CDR3nt: TGTGCCAGCAGCCAAGAACGGGCTAGCGCCTTCAAAAACATTCAGTACTTC
v_gene: TRBV7-8; d_gene: TRBD1; j_gene: TRBJ1-1; abundance: once; CDR3aa: CASSFAGTGAEAFF; CDR3nt: TGTGCCAGCAGCTTTGCAGGGACAGGTGCCGAAGCTTTCTTT
v_gene: TRBV5-8; d_gene: TRBD1; j_gene: TRBJ1-1; abundance: -; CDR3aa: CASSSGGMGTEAFF; CDR3nt: TGTGCCAGCAGCTCAGGGGGCATGGGGACTGAAGCTTTCTTT
v_gene: TRBV7-8; d_gene: -; j_gene: TRBJ1-4; abundance: -; CDR3aa: CASSFGGNEKLFF; CDR3nt: TGTGCCAGCAGCTTCGGCGGGAATGAAAAACTGTTTTTT
v_gene: TRBV5-5; d_gene: TRBD2; j_gene: TRBJ2-5; abundance: once; CDR3aa: CASSLVASGGAMEETQYF; CDR3nt: TGTGCCAGCAGCTTGGTAGCTAGCGGGGGGGCTATGGAAGAGACCCAGTACTTC
v_gene: TRBV3-1/TRBV3-2; d_gene: -; j_gene: TRBJ1-2; abundance: -; CDR3aa: CASSQGPRFVDNYGYTF; CDR3nt: TGTGCCAGCAGCCAAGGCCCTCGATTTGTAGATAACTATGGCTACACCTTC
v_gene: TRBV6-4; d_gene: TRBD1; j_gene: TRBJ2-7; abundance: -; CDR3aa: CATARDRVHEQYF; CDR3nt: TGTGCCACCGCTCGGGACAGGGTCCACGAGCAGTACTTC